What follows describes a single T cell receptor (beta chain). Its antigen specificity is not known. Qualities for individual bases were not recorded, and no much larger clone is one base off. The sample's time point label, decoded: baseline before first vaccination. Vaccinee samples came from UK trials COV001 and COV002, including a single-blind randomized controlled phase 2/3 trial of AZD1222 (ChAdOx1 nCoV-19) in healthy adults. For TCRbeta chain sequencing, PBMC samples from trial participants were taken at day 0 and at day 28 after the second dose. The sample originates from a study of T cell responses to AZD1222 COVID-19 vaccine (dated by TCRdb to the early 2020s). For context, the study as a whole: AZD1222 recipients with second doses at about 4 weeks or about 12 weeks were pooled, because spike-specific TCR depth and breadth did not differ between schedules. TCR sequencing covered roughly 230 trial participants: 200 to 210 given two doses of AZD1222 and approximately 26 given two doses of MenACWY control vaccine. Trial participants were enrolled by age into subgroups of 18-55, 56-69 and 70-plus years, and around 150, 29 and 61 TCR-sequenced participants, respectively, were included in these subgroups. The research as a whole found: Conclusions about previously exposed vaccinees are limited because only a handful of AZD1222 recipients were SARS-CoV-2 seropositive at baseline. Most participants were white British and females outnumbered males, and the authors suggested that clonal diversity may have been underestimated. After two AZD1222 doses, both the breadth and the depth of spike-specific TCRs were significantly higher than at day 0 and than in MenACWY recipients. In the small 56-69-year group, the increase in depth fell short of significance, most likely because of low power. CD4 TCRs associated with the vaccine covered the entire spike protein, and the dominant responses were in regions 160-218 and 743-854. Because no day 14 peak-response samples were available, the repertoires could be characterized only after the peak T cell response. Reportedly, close to half of the unique spike-specific TCRs recognized epitopes lying outside the regions that are mutated in the B.1.351 and B.1.1.7 variants.

The CDR3 regions of human TCRbeta chains were analyzed by immunosequencing. Concerning the study's data processing: TCRs in the repertoires were matched against a reference library of SARS-CoV-2-specific TCRs that had been generated with the MIRA antigen-specificity platform. Breadth was defined as the fraction of unique TCRs that were SARS-CoV-2-associated. Depth was defined as the fraction of total T cells that were SARS-CoV-2-associated. Using the MIRA data, each spike-specific TCR was mapped to the spike region that the TCR reacts to and placed in a CD4 or CD8 class. Log10-transformed breadth and depth values were compared by one-way ANOVA with Sidak's multiple comparisons tests. This is the immuneACCESS table as TCRdb keeps it, with only in-frame sequences that have V and J called. A part of the clones is gone; compared with another copy, unresolved V genes explain less than half, and the rest is unexplained. That table is the source of V, J and clone size, and D and trimming were worked out from the DNA. The sample table shows roughly 120,000 clones, and roughly 84% are seen once. 9.4% of the sample belongs to the ten largest clones.

The germline V gene provides CDR1 SGDLS and CDR2 YYNGEE. V and J are trimmed by 3 bases and 8 bases, and the gene matches miss 7 bases of the junction. The CDR3, cysteine through phenylalanine, is 16 amino acids long. Here the CDR3 DNA is all that survives: 48 bases in frame from base 1. Sequenced material: peripheral blood, taken on day 0 of AZD1222 vaccination. The chain is made from TRBV9 and TRBJ2-1; 14 bases in between match TRBD2. The TCR sequence derives from an adult in good health. The nucleotide sequence reads TGTGCCAGCAGCGGGGGGACTAGCGGGAGTTTGGATGAGCAGTTCTTC. It is translated as CASSGGTSGSLDEQFF.